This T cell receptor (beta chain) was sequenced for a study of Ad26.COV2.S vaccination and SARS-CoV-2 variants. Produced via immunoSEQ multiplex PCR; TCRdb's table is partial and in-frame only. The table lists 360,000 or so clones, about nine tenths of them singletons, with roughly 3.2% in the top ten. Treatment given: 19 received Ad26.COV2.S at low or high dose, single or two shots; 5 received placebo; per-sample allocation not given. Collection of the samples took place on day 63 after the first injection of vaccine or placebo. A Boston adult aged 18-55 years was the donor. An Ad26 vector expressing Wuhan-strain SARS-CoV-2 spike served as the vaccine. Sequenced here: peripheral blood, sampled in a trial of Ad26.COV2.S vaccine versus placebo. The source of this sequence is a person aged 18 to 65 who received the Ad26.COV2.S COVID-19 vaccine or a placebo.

CDR3 in amino acids: CASSFGGTRNQPQHF. As DNA, the CDR3 is TGTGCCAGCAGCTTTGGCGGGACACGAAATCAGCCCCAGCATTTT. The chain is built from TRBV2 and TRBJ1-5; D is perhaps TRBD1 (6 bases). V was clipped by 6 bases and J by 4 bases, with 16 bases between them. This CDR3 region has 15 residues. Germline CDR1 is SNHLY and CDR2 is FYNNEI.